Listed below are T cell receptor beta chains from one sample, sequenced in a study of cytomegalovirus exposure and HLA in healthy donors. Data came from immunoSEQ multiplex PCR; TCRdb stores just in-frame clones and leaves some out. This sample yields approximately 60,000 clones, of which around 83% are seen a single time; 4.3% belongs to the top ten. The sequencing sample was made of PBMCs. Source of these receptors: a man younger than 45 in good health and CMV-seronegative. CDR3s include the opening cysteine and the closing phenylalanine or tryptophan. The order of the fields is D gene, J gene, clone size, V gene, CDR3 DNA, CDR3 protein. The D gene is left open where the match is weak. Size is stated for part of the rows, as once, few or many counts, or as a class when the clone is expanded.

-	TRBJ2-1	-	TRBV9	TGTGCCAGCAGCGTAGGGCCCCCCAGGTATGAGCAGTTCTTC	CASSVGPPRYEQFF
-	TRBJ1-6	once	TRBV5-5	TGTGCCAGCAGCTTGAGGCAGCGGTACCCCCTCCACTTT	CASSLRQRYPLHF
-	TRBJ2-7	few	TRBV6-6	TGTGCCAGCAGTTACTCGACTGCCTACGAGCAGTACTTC	CASSYSTAYEQYF
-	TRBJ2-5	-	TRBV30	TGTGCCTGGAGTACAGGAAACCAAGAGACCCAGTACTTC	CAWSTGNQETQYF
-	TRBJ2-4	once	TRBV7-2	TGTGCCAGCAGCTTAGATGGCGCGGGACAGTGGGGGAAAAACATTCAGTACTTC	CASSLDGAGQWGKNIQYF
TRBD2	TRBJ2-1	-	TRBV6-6	TGTGCCAGCACCCCGGGACTAGCGGGGGTCAATGAGCAGTTCTTC	CASTPGLAGVNEQFF
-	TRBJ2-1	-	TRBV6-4	TGTGCCAGCAGTGTAGGGCGGGAAGGTAATGAGCAGTTCTTC	CASSVGREGNEQFF
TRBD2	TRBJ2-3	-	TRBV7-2	TGTGCCAGCAGCAGGGGACTAGCGGGAGGTCGAACAGATACGCAGTATTTT	CASSRGLAGGRTDTQYF
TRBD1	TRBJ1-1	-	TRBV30	TGTGCCTGGAGTCCCACAGACAGGGGGCGGACTGAAGCTTTCTTT	CAWSPTDRGRTEAFF
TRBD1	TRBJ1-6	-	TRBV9	TGTGCCAGCAGCGTAGCTAAGGGTCGGGTGACAGGGGTTAAAAGCTCCTATAATTCACCCCTCCACTTT	CASSVAKGRVTGVKSSYNSPLHF
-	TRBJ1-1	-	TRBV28	TGTGCCAGCACCGCGAGGCGTGTGAACACTGAAGCTTTCTTT	CASTARRVNTEAFF
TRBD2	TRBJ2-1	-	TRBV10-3	TGTGCCATCAGTGAAGGCGGGAGCCTCTACAATGAGCAGTTCTTC	CAISEGGSLYNEQFF
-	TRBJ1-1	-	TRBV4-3	TGCGCCAGCAGCCAAGATGGGGCAGGAACAGCTTTCTTT	CASSQDGAGTAFF
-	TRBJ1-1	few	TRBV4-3	TGCGCCAGCAGCCAAGTTCCCGTTGGCAACACTGAAGCTTTCTTT	CASSQVPVGNTEAFF
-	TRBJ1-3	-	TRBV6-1	TGTGCCAGCAGTGTCGGGGATTTAACTGGAAACACCATATATTTT	CASSVGDLTGNTIYF
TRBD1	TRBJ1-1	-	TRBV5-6	TGTGCCAGCAGCTCGGGACAGGGCCTCTTGAACACTGAAGCTTTCTTT	CASSSGQGLLNTEAFF
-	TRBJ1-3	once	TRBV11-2	TGTGCCAGCAGTTTGAGACACCAATTAGGAAACACCATATATTTT	CASSLRHQLGNTIYF
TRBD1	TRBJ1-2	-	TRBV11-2	TGTGCCAGCAGCTCCTGGGGGACAGGTCGAGCTAACTATGGCTACACCTTC	CASSSWGTGRANYGYTF
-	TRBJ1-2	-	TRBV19	TGTGCCAGTGGGGGCAACGAGAACTATGGCTACACCTTC	CASGGNENYGYTF
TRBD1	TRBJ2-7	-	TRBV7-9	TGTTCCAGCAGCTCCTCCGGGACAGGGGGTTCCTACGAGCAGTACTTC	CSSSSSGTGGSYEQYF
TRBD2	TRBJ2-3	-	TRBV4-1	TGCGCCAGCAGCCAAGGGGCCGCTAGCGGGAGATGGGCAGATACGCAGTATTTT	CASSQGAASGRWADTQYF
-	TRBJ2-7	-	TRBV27	TGTGCCAGCAGTTTATCCGCGGGGTACGAGCAGTACTTC	CASSLSAGYEQYF
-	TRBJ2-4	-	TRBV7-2	TGTGCCAGCAGCATCAGGGAAGCCAAAAACATTCAGTACTTC	CASSIREAKNIQYF
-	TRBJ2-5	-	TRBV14	TGTGCCAGCAGCCGAACAACACAAGAGACCCAGTACTTC	CASSRTTQETQYF
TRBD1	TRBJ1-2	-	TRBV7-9	TGTGCCAGCAGCCCCCACTCCGGACAGGGGGCTGTAAACTATGGCTACACCTTC	CASSPHSGQGAVNYGYTF
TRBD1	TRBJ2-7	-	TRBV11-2	TGTGCCAGCAGCTTTGTCCTCCCGGGACAGGGGGACTACGAGCAGTACTTC	CASSFVLPGQGDYEQYF
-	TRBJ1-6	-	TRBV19	TGTGCCAGTAGTCAGAACAGGGTGAAAGGGTCACCCCTCCACTTT	CASSQNRVKGSPLHF
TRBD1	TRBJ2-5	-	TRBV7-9	TGTGCCAGCAGCTTATTGGCCAGGGGGATAGGAGAGACCCAGTACTTC	CASSLLARGIGETQYF
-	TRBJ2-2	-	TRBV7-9	TGTGCCAGCCCTCCCGGAGGATTGAACACCGGGGAGCTGTTTTTT	CASPPGGLNTGELFF
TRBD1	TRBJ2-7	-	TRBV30	TGTGCCTGGAGTGCGCCGGGACAGGGGGTTCGAGAGCAGTACTTC	CAWSAPGQGVREQYF